This T cell receptor (beta chain) is drawn from a study of cytomegalovirus exposure and HLA in healthy donors. Study findings and constraints: Rarity held for most TCR sequences, but there were some public TCRs that occurred in many donors.

The CDR3 contains 14 residues. V lost 3 bases, J lost 2 bases, and 14 bases lay in between. CDR1 GTSNPN and CDR2 SVGIG come from the germline V gene (reference sequence). TCRdb keeps only in-frame clones here, not all; method: immunoSEQ multiplex PCR. The repertoire holds around 150,000 clones, with 70% to 90% as singletons. Note on this clone: Its specificity is not known.

The sequence was collected from a woman aged 18-29 years in good health and CMV-seronegative. The J gene is TRBJ2-7, the V gene TRBV30; D not resolved. The specimen was PBMCs. The CDR3, as DNA: TGTGCCTGGAGACCAAAACAGAGCACCTACGAGCAGTACTTC. Translation gives CAWRPKQSTYEQYF.